This is a list of T cell receptor beta chains from one sample in a study of cytomegalovirus exposure and HLA in healthy donors. The table came from immunoSEQ multiplex PCR; TCRdb's copy has only in-frame clones and leaves some out. This sample has 200,000 to 250,000 clones, with around 80% found just once. Sequencing input: PBMCs. Receptors originate from a man aged 45-65 years in good health and CMV-seronegative. Both conserved end residues are trimmed from each CDR3.

v_call cdr3_aa
TRBV4-2 ASLQSNNEKLF
TRBV30 AWSETFGSGLNEKLF
TRBV27 ASSPLGSGNTYEQY
TRBV7-9 ASSPRTDTQY
TRBV2 ASRWDTNQPQH
TRBV6-5 ASSSRTGNYEQY
TRBV27 ASSLLDSYEQY
TRBV6-5 ASSYWDRGYEQY
TRBV6-5 ASSYNQLGGDTQY
TRBV6-6 ASSGGLGEKLF
TRBV30 AWSGLQAMNTEAF
TRBV6-5 ASRPDRGFNTEAF
TRBV4-1 ASRMTQGSGANVLT
TRBV21-1 ASINLTGLIEKLF
TRBV9 ASSVDSGELF
TRBV9 ASSVQVPPGDAYNEQF
TRBV7-9 ASSLQGRSTEAF
TRBV5-4 AAGRDEQY
TRBV27 ASSLAGSSYNEQF
TRBV5-4 ASSDGTGGGETQY
TRBV30 AWSVNRAAEAF
TRBV2 ASSEPGRSSWRERGGYTEAF
TRBV5-1 ASSNPGLAGATSDTQY
TRBV7-8 ASSYRGLSPYGQY
TRBV19 ASSIMEGRGAWTKNIQY
TRBV6-5 ASSYGHNYNEQF
TRBV15 ATSRGLPNTDTQY
TRBV19 ASSTQGLTTDTQY
TRBV2 ASSVETSRLNEQF
TRBV7-9 ASSLVQTGTDTQY
TRBV29-1 SVPRGGSGRISYEQY
TRBV15 ATSRDRIGAGIYGYT
TRBV18 ASSPSYRENQPQH
TRBV18 ASSPQGLSDEQY
TRBV19 ASRRGYNQPQH
TRBV6-1 ASRAGQVDQPQH
TRBV15 ATSRDPRGQETQY
TRBV28 ASGTGHYGYT
TRBV4-1 ASSQDSGHRQGAGNTIY
TRBV5-3 ARSPIRGEQY
TRBV18 ASSPPGRLAGAVEQF
TRBV10-3 AISESTGGTTGELF
TRBV9 ASSVVSSGSYNEQF
TRBV27 ASSARLAGDGELF
TRBV5-6 ASSEGLAEYNEQF
TRBV30 AWRPPRDTYNSPLH
TRBV27 ASSLSGGSTYGYT
TRBV6-1 ASSELPPAGGGGETQY
TRBV5-4 ASSLAGRSQETQY
TRBV5-1 ASSPDRGNYGYT
TRBV2 ATLRLATIQETQY
TRBV6-5 ASTRTSGSLNEQF
TRBV27 ASSSLDRVTDTQY